These 32 T cell receptor beta chains originate from one sample sequenced in a study of blood T cells in healthy people across ages. Primed by a sample-barcoded 5' primer and a J-beta primer mix, a second PCR proceeded for about 7 to 11 cycles. Each CDR3 protein gets one entry after TCRdb re-called the 5' RACE reads with MiXCR. The data show nearly 1 million distinct CDR3 sequences, with roughly 47% seen just once and over 20% held by the top ten. The sequenced sample consisted of blood. Source of these receptors: a woman in her sixties in good health.

The gene calls are TRBV6-5 and TRBJ2-7, with 11 bases aligning to TRBD2. The end of the DNA aligns better with TRBJ2-5, so the J call may be wrong. The CDR3 covers 14 residues. Germline values: CDR1 MNHEY, CDR2 SVGAGI. DNA for the CDR3: TGTGCCAGCAGAATTGGGACTAGCGGAGAGACCCAGTACTTC. This gives the protein CASRIGTSGETQYF.

The chain uses TRBV20-1 and TRBJ2-1; 7 bases agree with TRBD2. CDR3 size: 11 residues. V dropped 6 bases and J dropped 14; count of bases not matched to a gene: 10. CDR1 is DFQATT and CDR2 is SNEGSKA in the germline V gene (reference sequence). This chain's CDR3 is CSASLASGEFF. DNA for the CDR3: TGCAGTGCCTCACTAGCGAGTGGGGAGTTCTTC.

The rearrangement links TRBV27 to TRBJ1-2; unclear D gene. CDR1 and CDR2 (germline): MNHEY, SMNVEV (reference sequence). The CDR3 contains 13 residues. Trimming left V 4 bases short and J 2 bases short, with 8 bases between. The CDR3 region is CASSWGSNYGYTF. CDR3 coding DNA: TGTGCCAGCAGTTGGGGTAGCAACTATGGCTACACCTTC.

The table lists this clonotype with a few counts. V usage is TRBV20-1 and J usage is TRBJ2-1, with 10 bases fitting TRBD1. The CDR3 loop spans 15 amino acids. Trimming removed 3 bases from V and 4 bases from J; junction bases left unmatched: 6. CDR1 is DFQATT, CDR2 SNEGSKA, per germline (reference sequence). This CDR3 is CSASSGTGDYNEQFF. DNA of the CDR3: TGCAGTGCTAGCTCCGGGACAGGGGATTACAATGAGCAGTTCTTC.

Ten or more counts support this clonotype. V usage is TRBV6-6 and J usage is TRBJ1-4; D remains unclear. Looked up from germline, CDR1 is MNHNY and CDR2 is SVGAGI (reference sequence). V lost 2 bases and J lost 3, with 7 bases in between. This CDR3 has 14 amino acids. The CDR3: CASSYMGSNEKLFF. In DNA, the CDR3 is TGTGCCAGCAGTTACATGGGCTCTAATGAAAAACTGTTTTTT.

The CDR3: CASSPSGQRGYTF. As DNA, the CDR3 is TGTGCCAGCTCACCGTCAGGGCAGCGAGGCTACACCTTC. This chain links TRBV18 with TRBJ1-2; D is possibly TRBD1 (5 bases). V was pared by 3 bases and J by 8 bases, with 13 bases between. CDR1 is KGHSH, CDR2 LQKENI, per germline. The CDR3 is 13 amino acids.

This clonotype was seen many times. The genes are TRBV7-9 and TRBJ2-3, with no clear D. CDR1 and CDR2 from the germline V gene are SEHNR and FQNEAQ (reference sequence). V was clipped by 5 bases and J by 5 bases, with 5 bases between them. The CDR3 extends over 11 amino acids. The CDR3 region is CASSERDTQYF. The CDR3 coding sequence is TGTGCCAGCAGCGAGCGAGATACGCAGTATTTT.

CDR3: CASSPAPGQPFYEQYF. CDR3 sequence (DNA): TGTGCCAGCAGTCCGGCGCCGGGACAGCCATTCTACGAGCAGTACTTC. The rearrangement links TRBV6-5 to TRBJ2-7; TRBD1 aligns across 7 bases. The CDR3 sequence is 16 residues long. The germline V gene encodes CDR1 MNHEY and CDR2 SVGAGI. The J segment lost 3 bases and the V segment lost 5 bases, leaving 13 bases of the junction unmatched.

The chain is built from TRBV7-2 and TRBJ2-1; D gene ambiguous. Per the germline V gene, CDR1 is SGHTA and CDR2 is FQGNSA. The CDR3 has 15 amino acids. V lost 5 bases, J lost 3 bases, and 14 bases lay in between. The CDR3: CASSVFRSGYNEQFF. DNA of the CDR3: TGTGCCAGCAGCGTATTCCGGAGTGGCTACAATGAGCAGTTCTTC.

The chain has TRBV28 and TRBJ1-5; D is ambiguous. The CDR3 runs 12 residues. V was pared by 7 bases and J by 3 bases, with 7 bases between. Germline V CDR1 and CDR2: MDHEN, SYDVKM. CDR3 protein: CASTRTNQPQHF. CDR3 DNA: TGTGCCAGCACACGGACCAATCAGCCCCAGCATTTT. Variable domain in full (rest from reference TRBV28 and TRBJ1-5): DVKVTQSSRYLVKRTGEKVFLECVQDMDHENMFWYRQDPGLGLRLIYFSYDVKMKEKGDIPEGYSVSREKKERFSLILESASTNQTSMYLCASTRTNQPQHFGDGTRLSIL.

This clonotype was recorded a few times. The chain recombines TRBV4-1 with TRBJ2-1, with 9 bases identical to TRBD2. With the DNA end fitting TRBJ2-7 better, the J assignment may be wrong. Germline V gene sequence: CDR1 MGHRA, CDR2 YSYEKL. The CDR3 extends over 17 amino acids. CDR3 in amino acids: CASSQITSGLSYNEQYF. The CDR3 nucleotides are TGCGCCAGCAGCCAGATAACTAGCGGGCTCTCCTACAATGAGCAGTACTTC.

This clonotype came up a few times. The chain employs TRBV27 and TRBJ2-7; D gene unclear. The V end lost 7 bases, the J end lost 5 bases, and 15 bases lay between the germline ends. Per the germline V gene, CDR1 is MNHEY and CDR2 is SMNVEV (reference sequence). This CDR3 contains 13 residues. The CDR3 here is CASTGRVGHEQYF. The CDR3 DNA reads as TGTGCCAGCACTGGTAGGGTCGGCCACGAGCAGTACTTC.

This clonotype occurred once. A junction boundary mismatches the germline segment, possibly from a read error. The J gene is TRBJ2-3, the V gene TRBV10-3, with TRBD1 identical over 8 bases. CDR3 size: 15 residues. CDR1 ENHRY and CDR2 SYGVKD come from the germline V gene. The CDR3 coding sequence is TGTGCCATCAGGCGGGACAGGAGTAGCACAGATATGCAGTATTTT. The encoded protein is CAIRRDRSSTDMQYF.

The chain employs TRBV15 and TRBJ1-1; the D is unclear. The germline gives CDR1 LNHNV, CDR2 YYDKDF (reference sequence). The CDR3 length is 15 residues. V was trimmed by 0 bases and J by 0 bases, leaving 8 bases between them. The CDR3 nucleotides are TGTGCCACCAGCAGAGAGGGCAATCTGAACACTGAAGCTTTCTTT. It codes for CATSREGNLNTEAFF.

The chain couples TRBV20-1 to TRBJ2-5, with D unresolved. The V end was cut by 1 base, the J end by 7 bases, with 16 bases between. Germline V CDR1 and CDR2: DFQATT, SNEGSKA (reference sequence). The CDR3 runs to 14 residues. The CDR3 nucleotides read TGCAGTGCTAGAGGAGCTCGGGTCACGCCGACCCAGTACTTC. Protein sequence: CSARGARVTPTQYF.

The V call is TRBV12-3 or TRBV12-4, the J call TRBJ2-5; TRBD1 matches at 8 bases. V lost 3 bases and J lost 11; bases outside the gene matches: 11. There are 14 residues in the CDR3. CDR3 amino acids: CASSLDRVRDEQYF. As DNA, the CDR3 is TGTGCCAGCAGTTTGGACAGGGTTCGGGATGAGCAGTACTTC.

V usage is TRBV5-1 and J usage is TRBJ2-3, with 7 bases fitting TRBD1. Germline V gene sequence: CDR1 SGHRS, CDR2 YFSETQ. The CDR3 sequence is 15 residues long. The trim removed 2 bases at V and 2 bases at J, leaving 5 bases unmatched. CDR3 DNA: TGCGCCAGCAGCTTTATACAGGGGTACACAGATACGCAGTATTTT. Protein product: CASSFIQGYTDTQYF.

V is TRBV27 and J is TRBJ2-3, with D perhaps TRBD2 (5 bases). The CDR3 has 15 residues. The germline V gene encodes CDR1 MNHEY and CDR2 SMNVEV (reference sequence). V gave up 4 bases and J gave up 2 bases, with 13 bases separating them. The CDR3 loop reads CASSSPGENTDTQYF. As DNA, the CDR3 is TGTGCCAGCAGTTCCCCCGGGGAGAACACAGATACGCAGTATTTT.

This clonotype was detected only a few times. The chain employs TRBV28 and TRBJ1-2; D is ambiguous. Germline assignment: CDR1 MDHEN and CDR2 SYDVKM. CDR3 length equals 14 residues. Trimming shortened V by 2 bases and J by 3 bases, and 10 bases separated the two germline ends. CDR3 protein: CASSLIGEDYGYTF. The CDR3 coding sequence is TGTGCCAGCAGTTTAATTGGGGAGGACTATGGCTACACCTTC.

CDR3: CASSLMLGSYNEQFF. The CDR3 DNA reads as TGTGCCAGCAGCTTAATGCTGGGATCCTACAATGAGCAGTTCTTC. The chain combines TRBV7-3 with TRBJ2-1; D is unclear. Trimming shortened V by 1 base and J by 1 base, and 8 bases separated the two germline ends. The germline V gene encodes CDR1 SGHTA and CDR2 FQGTGA. The CDR3 has 15 amino acids.

V usage is TRBV7-2 and J usage is TRBJ2-1; D is possibly TRBD2 (6 bases). With the DNA end fitting TRBJ2-7 better, the J assignment may be wrong. CDR1 is SGHTA, CDR2 FQGNSA, per germline. CDR3 length equals 15 residues. Written as DNA, the CDR3 is TGTGCCAGCAGCCTCCGGGACTCAAAAACCTACGAGCAGTACTTC. It is translated as CASSLRDSKTYEQYF.

V gene TRBV20-1 combines with J gene TRBJ2-1; D gene ambiguous. CDR1 and CDR2 (germline): DFQATT, SNEGSKA (reference sequence). The V and J ends lost 1 base and 7 bases respectively, with 11 bases between them. There are 13 residues in the CDR3. CDR3 in DNA: TGCAGTGCTAGAGCTCCTAAAGTAAATGAGCAGTTCTTC. It encodes CSARAPKVNEQFF.

V usage is TRBV10-1 and J usage is TRBJ2-7; D is possibly TRBD1 (6 bases). Germline V lookup: CDR1 WNHNN, CDR2 SYGVQD (reference sequence). V was shortened by 7 bases and J by 4 bases, with 14 bases between the two germline ends. This CDR3 region has 13 residues. This CDR3 is CASIKGETYEQYF. The CDR3, as DNA: TGCGCCAGCATCAAGGGGGAGACTTACGAGCAGTACTTC.

This clonotype was picked up a small number of times. The chain combines TRBV6-5 with TRBJ1-1; 8 bases agree with TRBD1. The V gene's germline CDR1 is MNHEY and CDR2 SVGAGI. The CDR3 runs 14 residues. The V and J ends lost 1 base and 8 bases, in that order; junction bases with no gene match: 6. CDR3 residues: CASSYYGQGSEAFF. The CDR3 bases are TGTGCCAGCAGTTACTATGGACAGGGATCCGAAGCTTTCTTT.

Of note for this clonotype: An end of the junction differs from the germline gene, which may be a read error. The V and J genes are TRBV7-9 and TRBJ2-7; D gene unclear. Germline lookup yields CDR1 SEHNR and CDR2 FQNEAQ (reference sequence). CDR3 size: 13 residues. The chain's CDR3 is CTSSPSLSYEQYF. In DNA form, the CDR3 reads TGTACCAGCAGCCCCAGCCTCTCCTACGAGCAGTACTTC.

V is TRBV29-1 and J is TRBJ2-7, with 8 bases lining up with TRBD1. The CDR3 contains 14 residues. V trimming: 5 bases; J trimming: 5 bases; junction bases outside the gene matches: 11. Germline-derived CDR1 and CDR2 are SQVTM and ANQGSEA. CDR3 coding DNA: TGCAGCGTTAAGTACCGGGACAGGTGGAACGAGCAGTACTTC. Protein: CSVKYRDRWNEQYF.

This clonotype turned up a few times. The V call is TRBV19, the J call TRBJ2-7, with D possibly TRBD2 on 5 matching bases. V lost 3 bases to trimming and J lost 2 bases, with 14 bases between them. The V gene's germline CDR1 is LNHDA and CDR2 SQIVND (reference sequence). The CDR3 is 15 amino acids. CDR3 DNA sequence: TGTGCCAGTAGTATGGCCCCGACTATCCCCTACGAGCAGTACTTC. It specifies CASSMAPTIPYEQYF.

The J gene is TRBJ2-2, the V gene TRBV25-1, with 7 bases lining up with TRBD2. The J segment lost 5 bases and the V segment lost 3 bases, leaving 6 bases of the junction unmatched. CDR1 MGHDK and CDR2 SYGVNS come from the germline V gene. The CDR3 has 15 residues. CDR3 region: CASSDTSAATGELFF. Written as DNA, the CDR3 is TGTGCCAGCAGTGATACTAGCGCCGCTACCGGGGAGCTGTTTTTT.

The chain joins TRBV24-1 to TRBJ1-2, with D possibly matching TRBD1 (5 bases). V gave up 1 base and J gave up 8 bases, with 10 bases separating them. CDR1 and CDR2 from the germline V gene are KGHDR and SFDVKD. The CDR3 has 13 residues. Here the CDR3 DNA reads TGTGCCACCAGTGATTTAAGGACATCCGGCTACACCTTC. This encodes CATSDLRTSGYTF.

In its sample, this clonotype was seen a few times. This chain uses TRBV7-9 with TRBJ2-5; 9 nucleotides line up with TRBD2. In germline, CDR1 is SEHNR, CDR2 FQNEAQ (reference sequence). Unmatched junction bases numbered 5, after V lost 4 bases and J lost 5 bases. The CDR3 contains 14 residues. The CDR3, as DNA: TGTGCCAGCAGCTCCAGGACTAGCGTCGAGACCCAGTACTTC. Its translation is CASSSRTSVETQYF.

As for this clonotype: An end of the junction differs from the germline gene, which may be a read error. The chain is built from TRBV18 and TRBJ2-1; weak D call: TRBD2 (6 bases). The CDR3 is 13 amino acids. CDR1 is KGHSH, CDR2 LQKENI, per germline. This CDR3 reads CASSPQEGLGLFF. The CDR3 bases are TGCGCCAGCTCACCACAAGAGGGACTGGGGCTGTTCTTC.

This clonotype was seen more than once but under ten times. The chain uses TRBV20-1 and TRBJ2-5; no clear D gene. Trimming stripped 1 base from V and 11 bases from J, with 14 bases between. CDR1 and CDR2 from the germline V gene are DFQATT and SNEGSKA (reference sequence). The CDR3 extends over 12 amino acids. DNA of the CDR3: TGCAGTGCTAGAGGGGGTTGGGCTGGGCAGTACTTC. It is translated as CSARGGWAGQYF.